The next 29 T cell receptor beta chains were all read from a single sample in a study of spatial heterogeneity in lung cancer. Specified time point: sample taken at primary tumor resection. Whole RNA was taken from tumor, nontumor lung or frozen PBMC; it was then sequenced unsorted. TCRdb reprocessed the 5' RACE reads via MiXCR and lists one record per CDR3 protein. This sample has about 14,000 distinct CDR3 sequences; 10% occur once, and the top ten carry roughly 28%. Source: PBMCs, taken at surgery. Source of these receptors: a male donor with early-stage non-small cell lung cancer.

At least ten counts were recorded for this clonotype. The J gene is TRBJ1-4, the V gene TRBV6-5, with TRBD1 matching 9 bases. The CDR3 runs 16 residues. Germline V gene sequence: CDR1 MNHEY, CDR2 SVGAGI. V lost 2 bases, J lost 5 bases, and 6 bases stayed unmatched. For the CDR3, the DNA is TGTGCCAGCAGTTACACCTTTACAGGGGGCAATGAAAAACTGTTTTTT. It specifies CASSYTFTGGNEKLFF.

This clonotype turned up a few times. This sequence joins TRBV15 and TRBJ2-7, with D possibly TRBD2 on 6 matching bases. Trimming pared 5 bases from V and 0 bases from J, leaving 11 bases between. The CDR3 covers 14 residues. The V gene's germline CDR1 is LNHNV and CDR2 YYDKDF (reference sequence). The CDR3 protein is CATSPGGFSYEQYF. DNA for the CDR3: TGTGCCACCAGCCCCGGGGGATTCTCCTACGAGCAGTACTTC. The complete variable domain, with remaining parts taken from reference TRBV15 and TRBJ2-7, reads DAMVIQNPRYQVTQFGKPVTLSCSQTLNHNVMYWYQQKSSQAPKLLFHYYDKDFNNEADTPDNFQSRRPNTSFCFLDIRSPGLGDTAMYLCATSPGGFSYEQYFGPGTRLTVT.

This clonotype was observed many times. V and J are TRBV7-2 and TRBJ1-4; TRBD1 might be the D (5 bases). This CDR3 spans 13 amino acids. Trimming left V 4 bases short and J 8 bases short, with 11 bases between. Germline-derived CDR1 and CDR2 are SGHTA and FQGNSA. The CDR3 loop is CASSSGPTEKLFF. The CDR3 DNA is TGTGCCAGCAGCTCAGGGCCGACGGAAAAACTGTTTTTT.

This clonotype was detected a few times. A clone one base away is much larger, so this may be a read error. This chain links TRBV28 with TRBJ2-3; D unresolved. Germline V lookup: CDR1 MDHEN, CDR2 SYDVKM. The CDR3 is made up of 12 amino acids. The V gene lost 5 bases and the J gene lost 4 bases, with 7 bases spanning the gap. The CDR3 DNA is TGTGCCAGCAGTCTGACCGCAGATACGCAGTATTTT. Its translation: CASSLTADTQYF.

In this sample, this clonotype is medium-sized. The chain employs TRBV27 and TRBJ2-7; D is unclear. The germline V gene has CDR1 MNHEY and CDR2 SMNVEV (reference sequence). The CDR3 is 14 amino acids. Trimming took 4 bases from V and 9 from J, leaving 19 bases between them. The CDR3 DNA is TGTGCCAGCAGTTCGGCAGGTCTATTTCCCTGGCAGTACTTC. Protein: CASSSAGLFPWQYF.

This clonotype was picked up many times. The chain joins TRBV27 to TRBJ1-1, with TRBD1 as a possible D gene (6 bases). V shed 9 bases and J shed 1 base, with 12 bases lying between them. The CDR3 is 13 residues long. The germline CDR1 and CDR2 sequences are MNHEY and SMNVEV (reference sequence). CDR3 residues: CASHLRGNTEAFF. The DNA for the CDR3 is TGTGCCAGTCACCTCAGGGGGAACACTGAAGCTTTCTTT.

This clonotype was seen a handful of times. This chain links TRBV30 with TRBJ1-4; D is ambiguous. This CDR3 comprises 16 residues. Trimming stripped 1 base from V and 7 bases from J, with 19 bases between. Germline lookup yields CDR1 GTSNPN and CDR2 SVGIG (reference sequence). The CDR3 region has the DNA TGTGCCTGGAGTGAGTTAGTTAAGGGCTATGGTGAAAAACTGTTTTTT. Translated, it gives CAWSELVKGYGEKLFF. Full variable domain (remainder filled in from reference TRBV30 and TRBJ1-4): SQTIHQWPATLVQPVGSPLSLECTVEGTSNPNLYWYRQAAGRGLQLLFYSVGIGQISSEVPQNLSASRPQDRQFILSSKKLLLSDSGFYLCAWSELVKGYGEKLFFGSGTQLSVL.

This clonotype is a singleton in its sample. This chain's CDR3 is CASSRAGSEPQHF. The CDR3 DNA sequence: TGTGCCAGCAGCAGGGCCGGGTCGGAGCCCCAGCATTTT. V usage is TRBV21-1 and J usage is TRBJ1-5; TRBD1 reflects the table's D call only, with no check against the DNA. TRBV21-1 is a documented pseudogene. The CDR3 length is 13 residues.

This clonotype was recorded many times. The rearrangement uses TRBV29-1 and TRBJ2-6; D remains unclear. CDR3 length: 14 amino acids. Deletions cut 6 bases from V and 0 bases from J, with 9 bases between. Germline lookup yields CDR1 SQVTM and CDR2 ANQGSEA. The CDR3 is CSVGTNSGANVLTF. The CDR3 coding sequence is TGCAGCGTCGGTACCAACTCTGGGGCCAACGTCCTGACTTTC.

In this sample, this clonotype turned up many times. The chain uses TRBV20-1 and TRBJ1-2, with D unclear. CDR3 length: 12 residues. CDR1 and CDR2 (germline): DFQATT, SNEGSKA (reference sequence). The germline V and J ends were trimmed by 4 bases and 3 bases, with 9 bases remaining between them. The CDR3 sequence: CSAIWDYYGYTF. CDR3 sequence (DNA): TGCAGTGCTATATGGGATTACTATGGCTACACCTTC.

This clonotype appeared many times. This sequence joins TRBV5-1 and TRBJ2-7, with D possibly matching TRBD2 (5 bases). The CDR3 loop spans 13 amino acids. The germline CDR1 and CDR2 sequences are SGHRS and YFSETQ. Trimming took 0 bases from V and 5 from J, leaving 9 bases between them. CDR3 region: CASSLGLADEQYF. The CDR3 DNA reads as TGCGCCAGCAGCTTGGGGCTAGCAGACGAGCAGTACTTC.

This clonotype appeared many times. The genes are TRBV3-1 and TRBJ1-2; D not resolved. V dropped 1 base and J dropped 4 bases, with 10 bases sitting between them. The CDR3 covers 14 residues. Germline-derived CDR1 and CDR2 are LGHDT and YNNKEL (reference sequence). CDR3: CASSQAEGSYGYTF. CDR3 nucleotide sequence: TGTGCCAGCAGCCAAGCTGAAGGGTCCTATGGCTACACCTTC.

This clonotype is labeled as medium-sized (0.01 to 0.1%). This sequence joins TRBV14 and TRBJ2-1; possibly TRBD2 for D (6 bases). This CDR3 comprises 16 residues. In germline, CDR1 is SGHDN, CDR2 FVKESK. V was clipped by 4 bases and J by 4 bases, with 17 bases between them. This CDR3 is CASSPTGRLLYNEQFF. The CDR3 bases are TGTGCCAGCAGCCCCACCGGGAGACTATTATACAATGAGCAGTTCTTC. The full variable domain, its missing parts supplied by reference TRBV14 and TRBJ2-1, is EAGVTQFPSHSVIEKGQTVTLRCDPISGHDNLYWYRRVMGKEIKFLLHFVKESKQDESGMPNNRFLAERTGGTYSTLKVQPAELEDSGVYFCASSPTGRLLYNEQFFGPGTRLTVL.

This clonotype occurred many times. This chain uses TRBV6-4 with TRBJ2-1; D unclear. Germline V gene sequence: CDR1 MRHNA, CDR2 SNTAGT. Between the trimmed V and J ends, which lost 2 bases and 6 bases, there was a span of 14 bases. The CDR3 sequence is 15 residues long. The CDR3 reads CASSDPRLGSNEQFF. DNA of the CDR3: TGTGCCAGCAGTGACCCCCGTCTAGGTTCCAATGAGCAGTTCTTC.

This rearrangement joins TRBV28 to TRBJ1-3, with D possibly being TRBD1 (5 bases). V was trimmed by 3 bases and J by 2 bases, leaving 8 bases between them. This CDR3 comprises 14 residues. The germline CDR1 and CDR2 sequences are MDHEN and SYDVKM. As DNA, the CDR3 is TGTGCCAGCAGTTTCGGGGCCACTGGAAACACCATATATTTT. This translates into CASSFGATGNTIYF.

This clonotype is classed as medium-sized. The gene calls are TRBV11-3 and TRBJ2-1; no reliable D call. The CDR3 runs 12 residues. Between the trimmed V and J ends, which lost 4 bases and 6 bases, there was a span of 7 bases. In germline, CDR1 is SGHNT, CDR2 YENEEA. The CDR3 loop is CASSSWGNEQFF. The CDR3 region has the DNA TGTGCCAGCAGCTCGTGGGGCAATGAGCAGTTCTTC.

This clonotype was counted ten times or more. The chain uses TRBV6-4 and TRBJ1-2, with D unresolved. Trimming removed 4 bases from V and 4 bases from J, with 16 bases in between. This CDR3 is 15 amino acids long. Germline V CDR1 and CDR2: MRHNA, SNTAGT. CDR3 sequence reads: CASSGRAREIYGYTF. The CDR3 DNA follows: TGTGCCAGCAGTGGGAGAGCCCGGGAAATCTATGGCTACACCTTC.

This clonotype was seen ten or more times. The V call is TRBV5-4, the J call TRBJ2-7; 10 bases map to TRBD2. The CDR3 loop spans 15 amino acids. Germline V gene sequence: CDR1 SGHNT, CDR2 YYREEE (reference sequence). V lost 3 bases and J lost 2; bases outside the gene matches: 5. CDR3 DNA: TGTGCCAGCAGCTACGGACTAGCGGAGACCTACGAGCAGTACTTC. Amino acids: CASSYGLAETYEQYF.

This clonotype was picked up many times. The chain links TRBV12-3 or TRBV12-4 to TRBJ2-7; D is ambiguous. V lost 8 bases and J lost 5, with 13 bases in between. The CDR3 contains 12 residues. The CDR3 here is CASLGAIDEQYF. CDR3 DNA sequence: TGTGCCAGCTTGGGCGCGATCGACGAGCAGTACTTC.

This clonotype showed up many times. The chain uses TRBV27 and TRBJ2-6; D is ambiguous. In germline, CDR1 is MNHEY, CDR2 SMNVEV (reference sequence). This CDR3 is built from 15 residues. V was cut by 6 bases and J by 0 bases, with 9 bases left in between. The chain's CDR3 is CASRGLTSGANVLTF. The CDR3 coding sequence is TGTGCCAGCAGGGGCCTAACCTCTGGGGCCAACGTCCTGACTTTC.

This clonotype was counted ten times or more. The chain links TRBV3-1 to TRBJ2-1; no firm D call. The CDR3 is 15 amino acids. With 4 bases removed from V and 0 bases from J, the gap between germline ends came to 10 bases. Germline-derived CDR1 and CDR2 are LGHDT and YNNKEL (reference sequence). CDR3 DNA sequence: TGTGCCAGCAGCCTCGATACTGACTCCTACAATGAGCAGTTCTTC. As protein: CASSLDTDSYNEQFF.

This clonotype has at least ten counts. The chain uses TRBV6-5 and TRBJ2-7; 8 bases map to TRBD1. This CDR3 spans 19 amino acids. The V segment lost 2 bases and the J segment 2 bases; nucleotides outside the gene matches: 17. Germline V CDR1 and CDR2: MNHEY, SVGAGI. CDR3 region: CASSYPRTGSTPGAYEQYF. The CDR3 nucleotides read TGTGCCAGCAGTTACCCGCGGACAGGGTCCACTCCAGGAGCCTACGAGCAGTACTTC.

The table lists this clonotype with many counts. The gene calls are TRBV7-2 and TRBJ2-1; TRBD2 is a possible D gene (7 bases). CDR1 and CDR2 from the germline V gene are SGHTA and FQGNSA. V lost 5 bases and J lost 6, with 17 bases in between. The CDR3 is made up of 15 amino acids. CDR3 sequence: CASSPQGRATNEQFF. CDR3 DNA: TGTGCCAGCAGCCCCCAGGGGAGGGCCACCAATGAGCAGTTCTTC.

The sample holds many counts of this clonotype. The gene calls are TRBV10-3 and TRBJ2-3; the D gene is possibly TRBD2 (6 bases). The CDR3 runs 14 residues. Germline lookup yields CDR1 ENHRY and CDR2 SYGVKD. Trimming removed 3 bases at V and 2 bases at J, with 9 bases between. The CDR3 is CAISEPGLTDTQYF. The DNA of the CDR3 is TGTGCCATCAGTGAACCGGGACTCACAGATACGCAGTATTTT.

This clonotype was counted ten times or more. This CDR3 is CSARDVARNTGELFF. The CDR3 region has the DNA TGCAGTGCTAGAGATGTCGCTAGAAACACCGGGGAGCTGTTTTTT. J is TRBJ2-2 and V is TRBV20-1; D is undetermined. V was shortened by 0 bases and J by 2 bases, with 10 bases between the two germline ends. The CDR3 consists of 15 residues. Germline V gives CDR1 DFQATT, CDR2 SNEGSKA (reference sequence).

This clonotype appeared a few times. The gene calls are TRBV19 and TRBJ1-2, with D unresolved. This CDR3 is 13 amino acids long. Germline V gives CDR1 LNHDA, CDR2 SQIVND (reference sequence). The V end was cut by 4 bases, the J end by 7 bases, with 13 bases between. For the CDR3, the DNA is TGTGCCAGTAGTAGAGAAAGAGCCTCTGGCTACACCTTC. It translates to CASSRERASGYTF. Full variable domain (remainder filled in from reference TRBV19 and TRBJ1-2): DGGITQSPKYLFRKEGQNVTLSCEQNLNHDAMYWYRQDPGQGLRLIYYSQIVNDFQKGDIAEGYSVSREKKESFPLTVTSAQKNPTAFYLCASSRERASGYTFGSGTRLTVV.

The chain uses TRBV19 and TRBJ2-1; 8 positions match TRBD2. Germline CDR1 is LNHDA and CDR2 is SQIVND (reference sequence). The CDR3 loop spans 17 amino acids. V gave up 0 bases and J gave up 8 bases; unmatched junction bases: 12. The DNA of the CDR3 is TGTGCCAGTAGTATAGAAGTAACGGGAGGGCCTGCGGATGAGCAGTTCTTC. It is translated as CASSIEVTGGPADEQFF.

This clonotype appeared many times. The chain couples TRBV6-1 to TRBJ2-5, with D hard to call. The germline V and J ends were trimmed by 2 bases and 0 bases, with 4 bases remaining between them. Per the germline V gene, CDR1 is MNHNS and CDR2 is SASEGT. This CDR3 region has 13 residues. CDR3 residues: CASSERYQETQYF. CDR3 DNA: TGTGCCAGCAGTGAACGGTACCAAGAGACCCAGTACTTC.

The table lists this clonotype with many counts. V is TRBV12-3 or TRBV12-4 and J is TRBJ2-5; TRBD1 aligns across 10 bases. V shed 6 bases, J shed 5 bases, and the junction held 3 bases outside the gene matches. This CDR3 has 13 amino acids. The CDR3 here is CASRTGGAETQYF. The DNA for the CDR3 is TGTGCCAGCAGGACAGGGGGCGCGGAGACCCAGTACTTC.